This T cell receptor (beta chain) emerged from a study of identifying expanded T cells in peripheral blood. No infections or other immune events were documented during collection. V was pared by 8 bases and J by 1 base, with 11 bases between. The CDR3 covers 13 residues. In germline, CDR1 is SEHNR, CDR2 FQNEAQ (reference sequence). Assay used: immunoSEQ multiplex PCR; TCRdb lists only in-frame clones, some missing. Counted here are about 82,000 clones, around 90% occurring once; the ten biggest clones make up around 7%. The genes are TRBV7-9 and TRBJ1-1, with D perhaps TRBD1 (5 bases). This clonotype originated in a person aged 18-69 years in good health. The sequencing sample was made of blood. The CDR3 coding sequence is TGTGCCAGCCACCGAGGGGCGAACACTGAAGCTTTCTTT. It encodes CASHRGANTEAFF.